This passage covers 6 T cell receptor beta chains from one sample sequenced in a study of beta chain features in type 1 diabetes. Expressed TCRB transcripts got sequenced, as all isolated RNA was reverse transcribed. Generated by immunoSEQ multiplex PCR, the TCRdb table keeps only in-frame clones and is missing some. The sample lists fewer than 200,000 clones; about 13% were seen once. Sequencing was carried out using central memory CD4+ T cells from blood. The receptor set was obtained from a woman aged 18-29 years in good health.

The table lists this clone with a few counts. J is TRBJ2-2 and V is TRBV6-6; D gene ambiguous. Germline CDR1 MNHNY, CDR2 SVGAGI (reference sequence). Trimming removed 4 bases from V and 0 bases from J, with 3 bases in between. The CDR3 is made up of 13 amino acids. The chain's CDR3 is CASSSANTGELFF. The CDR3 coding sequence is TGTGCCAGCAGTTCCGCGAACACCGGGGAGCTGTTTTTT.

The CDR3 bases are TGTGCCAGCAGTCTCCTCCATCTGTCGCCGGTAGATACGCAGTATTTT. Translation gives CASSLLHLSPVDTQYF. The chain has TRBV7-2 and TRBJ2-3, with unresolved D. Germline V gene lookup returns CDR1 SGHTA and CDR2 FQGNSA. V was pared by 6 bases and J by 5 bases, with 21 bases between. The CDR3 has 16 residues. The whole variable domain, remainder taken from reference TRBV7-2 and TRBJ2-3, is GAGVSQSPSNKVTEKGKDVELRCDPISGHTALYWYRQSLGQGLEFLIYFQGNSAPDKSGLPSDRFSAERTGGSVSTLTIQRTQQEDSAVYLCASSLLHLSPVDTQYFGPGTRLTVL.

This clone was observed a few times. J is TRBJ2-6 and V is TRBV5-1; possibly TRBD1 for D (5 bases). This CDR3 has 15 residues. V gave up 4 bases and J gave up 4 bases, with 12 bases separating them. Looked up from germline, CDR1 is SGHRS and CDR2 is YFSETQ. DNA of the CDR3: TGCGCCAGCAGCGTGTCAGGGTTGGGGGCCAACGTCCTGACTTTC. It translates to CASSVSGLGANVLTF.

The gene calls are TRBV18 and TRBJ2-3; 7 positions agree with TRBD1. Germline V lookup: CDR1 KGHSH, CDR2 LQKENI. The CDR3 is made up of 16 amino acids. V shed 2 bases and J 4 bases; nucleotides not matched to a gene: 9. The CDR3 sequence: CASSPIVSGGADTQYF. As DNA, the CDR3 is TGTGCCAGCTCACCAATCGTGTCAGGGGGAGCAGATACGCAGTATTTT. The full variable domain, in which reference TRBV18 and TRBJ2-3 provide the parts outside the CDR3, is NAGVMQNPRHLVRRRGQEARLRCSPMKGHSHVYWYRQLPEEGLKFMVYLQKENIIDESGMPKERFSAEFPKEGPSILRIQQVVRGDSAAYFCASSPIVSGGADTQYFGPGTRLTVL.

The chain has TRBV19 and TRBJ2-5; possibly TRBD1 for D (6 bases). V was cut by 5 bases and J by 5 bases, with 18 bases left in between. CDR3 length equals 15 residues. Germline V gives CDR1 LNHDA, CDR2 SQIVND (reference sequence). The CDR3 nucleotides read TGTGCCAGTAGTCCTAGGGACATCATGTGGGAGACCCAGTACTTC. Its translation: CASSPRDIMWETQYF.

The gene calls are TRBV30 and TRBJ2-7, with D possibly being TRBD2 (6 bases). Germline V gene sequence: CDR1 GTSNPN, CDR2 SVGIG (reference sequence). V lost 5 bases and J lost 2, with 16 bases in between. The CDR3 spans 14 residues. In DNA, the CDR3 is TGTGCCTGGTGCCCCCCTGGGGGGACCTACGAGCAGTACTTC. Translation: CAWCPPGGTYEQYF.